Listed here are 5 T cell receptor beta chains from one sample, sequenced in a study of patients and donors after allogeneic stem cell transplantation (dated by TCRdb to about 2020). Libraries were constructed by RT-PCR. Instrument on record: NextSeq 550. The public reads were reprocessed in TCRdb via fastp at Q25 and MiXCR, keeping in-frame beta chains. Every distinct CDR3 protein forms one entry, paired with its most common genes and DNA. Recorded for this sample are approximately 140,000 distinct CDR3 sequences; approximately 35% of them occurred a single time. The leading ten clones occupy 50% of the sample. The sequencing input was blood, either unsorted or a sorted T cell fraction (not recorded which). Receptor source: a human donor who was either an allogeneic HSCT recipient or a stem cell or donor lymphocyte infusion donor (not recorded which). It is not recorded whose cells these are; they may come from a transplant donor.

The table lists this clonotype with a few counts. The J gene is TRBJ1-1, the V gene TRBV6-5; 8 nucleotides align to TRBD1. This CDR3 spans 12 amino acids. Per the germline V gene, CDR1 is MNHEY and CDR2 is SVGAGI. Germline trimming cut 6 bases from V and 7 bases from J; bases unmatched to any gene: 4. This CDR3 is CASSNGQGEAFF. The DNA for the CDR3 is TGTGCCAGCAGCAATGGACAGGGTGAAGCTTTCTTT.

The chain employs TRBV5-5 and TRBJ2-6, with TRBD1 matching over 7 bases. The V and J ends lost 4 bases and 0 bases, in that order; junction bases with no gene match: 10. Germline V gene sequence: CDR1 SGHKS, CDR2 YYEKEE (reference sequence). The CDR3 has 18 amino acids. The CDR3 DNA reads TGTGCCAGCAGCCCCGTACTGGGACAGTTCTCTGGGGCCAACGTCCTGACTTTC. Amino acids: CASSPVLGQFSGANVLTF. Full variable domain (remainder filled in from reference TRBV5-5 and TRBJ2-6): DAGVTQSPTHLIKTRGQQVTLRCSPISGHKSVSWYQQVLGQGPQFIFQYYEKEERGRGNFPDRFSARQFPNYSSELNVNALLLGDSALYLCASSPVLGQFSGANVLTFGAGSRLTVL.

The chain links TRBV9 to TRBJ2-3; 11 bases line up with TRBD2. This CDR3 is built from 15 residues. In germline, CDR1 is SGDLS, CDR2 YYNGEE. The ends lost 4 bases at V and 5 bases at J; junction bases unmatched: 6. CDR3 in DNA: TGTGCCAGCAGCTCGACTAGCGGGGACGGAGATACGCAGTATTTT. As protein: CASSSTSGDGDTQYF.

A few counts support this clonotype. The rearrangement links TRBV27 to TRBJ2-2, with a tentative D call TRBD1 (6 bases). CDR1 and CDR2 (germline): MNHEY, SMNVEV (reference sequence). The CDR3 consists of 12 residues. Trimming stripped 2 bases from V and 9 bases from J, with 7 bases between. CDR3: CASSLGDRELFF. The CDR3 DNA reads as TGTGCCAGCAGTTTAGGGGACAGGGAGCTGTTTTTT.

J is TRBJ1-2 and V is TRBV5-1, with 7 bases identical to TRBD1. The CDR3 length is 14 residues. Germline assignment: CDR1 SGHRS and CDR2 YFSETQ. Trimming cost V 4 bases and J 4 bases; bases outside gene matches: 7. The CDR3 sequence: CASSLQGWGYGYTF. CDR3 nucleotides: TGCGCCAGCAGCCTACAGGGGTGGGGCTATGGCTACACCTTC.